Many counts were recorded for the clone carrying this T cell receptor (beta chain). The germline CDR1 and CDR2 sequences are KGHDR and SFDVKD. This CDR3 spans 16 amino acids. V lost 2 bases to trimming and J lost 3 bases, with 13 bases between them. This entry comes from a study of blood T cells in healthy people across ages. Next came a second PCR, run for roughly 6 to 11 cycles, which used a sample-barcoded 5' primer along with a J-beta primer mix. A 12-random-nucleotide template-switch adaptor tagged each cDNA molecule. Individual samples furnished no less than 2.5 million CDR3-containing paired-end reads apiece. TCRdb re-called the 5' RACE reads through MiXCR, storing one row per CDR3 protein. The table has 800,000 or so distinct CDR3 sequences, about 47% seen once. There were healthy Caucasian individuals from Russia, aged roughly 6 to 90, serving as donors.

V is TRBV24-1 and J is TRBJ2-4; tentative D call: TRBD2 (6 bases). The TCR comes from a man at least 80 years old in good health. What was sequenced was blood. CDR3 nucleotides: TGTGCCACCAGTGATTCCGTAGCGGAGAACAAAAACATTCAGTACTTC. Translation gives CATSDSVAENKNIQYF.